This T cell receptor beta chain was observed in a study of a mutant IDH1 vaccine in newly diagnosed glioma. Study overall: Treatment recipients were about 60% male and around 40% female, and their mean age was roughly 40 years. The study, taken as a whole, reports: Among patients, around 93% showed immune responses induced by the vaccine.

This CDR3 region has 15 residues. Germline-derived CDR1 and CDR2 are SGHTA and FQGNSA. Of note for this clone: The antigen is not known.

Time point defined: week 47, end of study. Vaccination comprised doses that each held 300 ug of mutant IDH1 20-mer peptide, plus topical imiquimod. Vaccinations, eight in total, occurred in weeks 1, 3, 5, 7, 11, 15, 19, 23. Each of the donors came in with new WHO grade 3 or 4 astrocytomas that were IDH1-mutant and ATRX-lost. The assay was immunoSEQ multiplex PCR, and TCRdb's table has in-frame clones only and misses some. The sample shows tens of thousands of clones, around 86% of them seen only once. The V call is TRBV7-2, the J call TRBJ2-5; D is perhaps TRBD2 (6 bases). The DNA end lines up better with TRBJ2-7; the J call may be wrong. Sequenced material: PBMCs, taken from a glioma patient whose treatment included an IDH1 peptide vaccine. This TCR was recovered from a man aged 30-40 years with glioma. The CDR3 DNA reads as TGTGCCAGCAGCTTAATCAGGACGGGAGCCTACGAGCAGTACTTC. This gives the protein CASSLIRTGAYEQYF.